What follows is one TCR beta chain and its context. Its antigen remains undetermined. There are no base qualities to consult, and no much larger clone falls within one base. To sequence the TCRbeta CDR3 region, genomic DNA was isolated from the sorted cells. The immunoSEQ Assay was used for sequencing of TCRbeta CDR3 regions. The immuneACCESS repertoire file appears here via TCRdb, limited to in-frame rearrangements. These files lack a portion of the clones; in checked studies, under half of the deficit traces to unresolved V genes, and the cause of the others is not known. The table for this sample lists some 100,000 clones; 90% of them were counted only once. 0.31% of the sample belongs to the ten largest clones. The trial excluded patients who had a history of autoimmune disease or who were on systemic immunosuppression. Peripheral blood for TCR sequencing was collected from all dose cohorts at baseline, on cycle 4 day 1, and on cycle 7 day 1. The samples were taken from a phase I, first-in-human, multicenter, open-label dose-escalation trial of ivuxolimab. Adults with locally advanced or metastatic melanoma, renal cell, hepatocellular, or head and neck squamous cell carcinoma were enrolled in the trial. Before TCR sequencing, CD4+ and CD8+ T cells were separately sorted from peripheral blood.

Ends trimmed: V by 4 bases, J by 0 bases; bases unmatched to a gene: 6. The germline V gene gives CDR1 as KGHSH and CDR2 as LQKENI. From cysteine to phenylalanine, the CDR3 is 16 amino acids long. The sequence is cut down to CDR3 DNA, 48 bases in frame from base 1. These data originate in a study of OX40 agonist ivuxolimab in advanced cancers. Looking at the study overall: Ivuxolimab, which targeted the costimulatory receptor OX40 (CD134), was an agonistic, fully human IgG2 monoclonal antibody. Intravenous ivuxolimab was administered to patients every 2 weeks at six dose levels: 0.01, 0.1, 0.3, 1.5, 3 and 10 mg/kg. Of the approximately 50 dose-escalation patients, hepatocellular carcinoma was present in some 19, melanoma in approximately 15, renal cell carcinoma in 9 and head and neck cancer in 9. In the dose-escalation cohort, 65% to 90% of patients were male, and the mean age was roughly 60 years, with a range of about 23 to 85. Patients were allowed to have had prior anti-PD-1, anti-PD-L1 or anti-CTLA-4 therapy, and 40% of the dose-escalation patients had been treated with checkpoint inhibitors. Partial responses were achieved by three dose-escalation patients, of whom one had hepatocellular carcinoma and two had cutaneous melanoma. The purpose of peripheral TCRbeta sequencing was to test whether ivuxolimab changed TCR sequence diversity and led to clonal T-cell expansion. The paper covers the monotherapy dose-escalation part of the phase I ivuxolimab trial, which included N ≈ 54 patients. Overall study outcomes, separate from this receptor: Clonal expansion of both CD4+ and CD8+ blood T cells was observed from baseline to week 6 at doses 0.1 to 3.0 mg/kg. Low levels of normalized T-cell clonal expansion were also seen in some patients who did not respond. Which antigens the clonally expanded peripheral T cells were specific for was not determined. In the 0.1-3.0 mg/kg groups, partial responders were among the patients with the lowest normalized peripheral clonal expansion, particularly in CD8+ T cells. After ivuxolimab, CD8+ T cells had more expanded clones than CD4+ T cells on average.

The V and J genes are TRBV18 and TRBJ2-1; TRBD2 agrees with 7 junctional bases. The sequenced sample was CD4+ or CD8+ T cells sorted from blood, obtained in a trial of the OX40 agonist ivuxolimab. The clonotype was recovered from an adult with an advanced solid tumor such as melanoma, head and neck, liver or kidney cancer. CDR3 protein: CASSRPSGLSYNEQFF. The DNA is as follows: TGTGCCAGCTCACGCCCTAGCGGCCTCTCCTACAATGAGCAGTTCTTC.